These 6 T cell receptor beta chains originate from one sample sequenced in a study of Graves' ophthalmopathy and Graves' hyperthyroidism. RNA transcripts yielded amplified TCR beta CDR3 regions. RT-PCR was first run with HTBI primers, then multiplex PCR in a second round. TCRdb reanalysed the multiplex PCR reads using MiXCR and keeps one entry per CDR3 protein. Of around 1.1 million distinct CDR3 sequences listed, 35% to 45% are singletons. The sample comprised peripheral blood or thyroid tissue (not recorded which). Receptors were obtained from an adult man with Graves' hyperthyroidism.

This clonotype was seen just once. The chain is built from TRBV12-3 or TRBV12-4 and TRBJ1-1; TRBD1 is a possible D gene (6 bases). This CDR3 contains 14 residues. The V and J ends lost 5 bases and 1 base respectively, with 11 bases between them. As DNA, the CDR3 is TGTGCCAGCAGTGAGGACAGAGAGAACACTGAAGCTTTCTTT. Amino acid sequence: CASSEDRENTEAFF.

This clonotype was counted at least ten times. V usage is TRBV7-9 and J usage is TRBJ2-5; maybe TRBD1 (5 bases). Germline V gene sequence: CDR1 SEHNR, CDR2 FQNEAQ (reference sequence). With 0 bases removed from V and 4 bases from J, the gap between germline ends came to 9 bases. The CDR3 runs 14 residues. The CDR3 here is CASSLALGRETQYF. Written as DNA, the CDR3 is TGTGCCAGCAGCTTAGCGCTGGGGCGAGAGACCCAGTACTTC.

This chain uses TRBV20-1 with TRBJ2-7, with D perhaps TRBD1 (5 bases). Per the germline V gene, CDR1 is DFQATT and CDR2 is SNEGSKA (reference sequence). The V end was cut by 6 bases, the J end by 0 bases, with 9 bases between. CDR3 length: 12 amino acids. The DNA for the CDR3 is TGCAGTGCGGCCCAGGGCTCCTACGAGCAGTACTTC. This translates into CSAAQGSYEQYF.

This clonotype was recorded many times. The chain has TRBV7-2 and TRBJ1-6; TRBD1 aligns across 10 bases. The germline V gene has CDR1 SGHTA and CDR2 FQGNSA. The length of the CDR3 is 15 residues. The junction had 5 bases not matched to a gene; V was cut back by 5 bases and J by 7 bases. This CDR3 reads CASSTRTGGNSPLHF. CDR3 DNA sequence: TGTGCCAGCAGCACCAGGACAGGGGGAAATTCACCCCTCCACTTT.

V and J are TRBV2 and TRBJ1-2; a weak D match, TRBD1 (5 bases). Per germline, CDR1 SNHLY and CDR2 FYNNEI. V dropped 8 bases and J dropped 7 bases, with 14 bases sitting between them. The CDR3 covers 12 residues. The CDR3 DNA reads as TGTGCCAGCCACGAAGGGGACGGTGGCTACACCTTC. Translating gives CASHEGDGGYTF.

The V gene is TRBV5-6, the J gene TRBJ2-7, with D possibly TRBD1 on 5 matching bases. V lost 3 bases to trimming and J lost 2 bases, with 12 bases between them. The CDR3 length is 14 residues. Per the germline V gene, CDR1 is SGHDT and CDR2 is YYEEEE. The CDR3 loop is CASSYGWGPYEQYF. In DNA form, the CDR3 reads TGTGCCAGCAGCTACGGGTGGGGCCCCTACGAGCAGTACTTC. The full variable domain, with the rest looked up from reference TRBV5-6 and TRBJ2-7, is DAGVTQSPTHLIKTRGQQVTLRCSPKSGHDTVSWYQQALGQGPQFIFQYYEEEERQRGNFPDRFSGHQFPNYSSELNVNALLLGDSALYLCASSYGWGPYEQYFGPGTRLTVT.